This passage covers 4 T cell receptor beta chains from one sample sequenced in a study of PD-1 blockade in classical Hodgkin lymphoma. This sample's time point: cycle 4 day 1 (C4D1), after less than 7 weeks of nivolumab. No patient escaped relapse after autologous stem cell transplantation, and brentuximab vedotin exposure varied. Assay used: immunoSEQ multiplex PCR; TCRdb lists only in-frame clones, some missing. The table records 20,000 to 25,000 clones, 60% to 80% of them present only once. This sample comprised peripheral blood mononuclear cells (PBMCs), obtained before the fourth cycle of nivolumab. Receptors originate from a human donor with classical Hodgkin lymphoma.

The chain joins TRBV6-1 to TRBJ1-3, with D uncertain. CDR3 length: 16 residues. Trimming took off 0 bases at V and 7 bases at J, with 16 bases between the two ends. The germline V gene has CDR1 MNHNS and CDR2 SASEGT. CDR3 sequence (DNA): TGTGCCAGCAGTGAAGCAGTCCGGGAGTCGGGCAACACCATATATTTT. Residues: CASSEAVRESGNTIYF.

This clone was observed a single time. This chain joins TRBV5-4 and TRBJ1-1; D gene ambiguous. The CDR3 loop spans 13 amino acids. Between the trimmed V and J ends, which lost 4 bases and 3 bases, there was a span of 10 bases. Looked up from germline, CDR1 is SGHNT and CDR2 is YYREEE (reference sequence). The CDR3 bases are TGTGCCAGCAGCCTTCAGACCGACACTGAAGCTTTCTTT. Its protein is CASSLQTDTEAFF.

CDR3 loop: CASSSRGRGLETQYF. The CDR3 DNA sequence: TGCGCCAGCAGCTCCAGGGGGCGCGGGCTGGAGACCCAGTACTTC. The chain is built from TRBV5-1 and TRBJ2-5; 8 bases fit TRBD1. Per germline, CDR1 SGHRS and CDR2 YFSETQ. Unmatched junction bases numbered 9, after V lost 3 bases and J lost 5 bases. The CDR3 consists of 15 residues.

The sample holds a few counts of this clone. The same CDR3 arises from other DNA sequences in this sample as well. The V gene is TRBV4-1, the J gene TRBJ2-7, with D possibly TRBD2 on 5 matching bases. Germline V lookup: CDR1 MGHRA, CDR2 YSYEKL. V was cut by 6 bases and J by 2 bases, with 14 bases left in between. The CDR3 consists of 14 residues. The CDR3: CASSPTPGTYEQYF. The CDR3 region has the DNA TGCGCCAGCAGTCCTACCCCCGGGACCTACGAGCAGTACTTC.